One sample yielded the 2 T cell receptor beta chains listed below, sequenced in a study of identical twins. TCRdb independently ran MiXCR on the 5' RACE reads; one entry per CDR3 protein. The sample carries some 240,000 distinct CDR3 sequences, roughly a tenth recorded once. The sequencing input was memory T cells sorted from blood. These receptors were collected from a man aged 50 to 59 in good health.

This chain joins TRBV19 and TRBJ2-2; TRBD1 is a possible D gene (6 bases). The CDR3 spans 15 residues. V was trimmed by 1 base and J by 1 base, leaving 7 bases between them. Looked up from germline, CDR1 is LNHDA and CDR2 is SQIVND (reference sequence). The chain's CDR3 is CASSIVQGNTGELFF. CDR3 nucleotides: TGTGCCAGTAGTATAGTACAGGGGAACACCGGGGAGCTGTTTTTT.

This clonotype was seen ten or more times. The rearrangement uses TRBV20-1 and TRBJ1-3; D unresolved. V shed 0 bases and J shed 3 bases, with 12 bases lying between them. The CDR3 totals 15 residues. Germline values: CDR1 DFQATT, CDR2 SNEGSKA (reference sequence). The CDR3 bases are TGCAGTGCTAGAGATACTCGGGTTAGTGGAAACACCATATATTTT. This gives the protein CSARDTRVSGNTIYF.